This T cell receptor (beta chain) originates from a study of OX40 agonist ivuxolimab in advanced cancers. Notes on the research overall: The costimulatory receptor OX40 (CD134) was targeted by ivuxolimab, a fully human IgG2 agonistic monoclonal antibody. Intravenous ivuxolimab was administered to patients every 2 weeks at six dose levels: 0.01, 0.1, 0.3, 1.5, 3 and 10 mg/kg. Among the 52 dose-escalation patients, around 20 had hepatocellular carcinoma, roughly 15 melanoma, 9 renal cell carcinoma and 9 head and neck cancer. A male proportion of 82.7% and a mean age of 60 years, ranging from about 20 to 79, were recorded for the dose-escalation cohort. Patients were allowed to have had prior anti-PD-1, anti-PD-L1 or anti-CTLA-4 therapy, and approximately 41% of the dose-escalation patients had previously received checkpoint inhibitors. Three dose-escalation patients achieved partial responses, one with hepatocellular carcinoma and two with cutaneous melanoma. Peripheral TCRbeta sequencing aimed to test whether ivuxolimab altered TCR sequence diversity and caused clonal T-cell expansion. The paper describes the monotherapy dose-escalation part (N ≈ 49 patients) of the phase I trial of ivuxolimab.

Patients with autoimmune disease history or receiving systemic immunosuppression were excluded from the trial. In every dose cohort, peripheral blood was drawn for TCR sequencing at baseline, cycle 4 day 1, and cycle 7 day 1. The samples were taken from a phase I, first-in-human, multicenter, open-label dose-escalation trial of ivuxolimab. The trial enrolled adults with locally advanced or metastatic head and neck squamous cell, hepatocellular, melanoma or renal cell carcinoma. Before TCR sequencing, CD4+ and CD8+ T cells were separately sorted from peripheral blood. Counted from cysteine to phenylalanine, this CDR3 has 12 amino acids. Of all the DNA, just the CDR3 is kept, 36 bases in frame from base 1. The germline V and J ends show losses of 2 bases and 13 bases respectively, and no gene match explains 4 bases of the junction. The germline V gene (reference sequence) provides CDR1 MNHEY and CDR2 SMNVEV.

A remark on this clone: It lacks a known antigen. No qualities accompany the bases; no much larger clone lies one base away.

For sequencing of the TCRbeta CDR3 region, genomic DNA was extracted from the sorted cells. TCRbeta CDR3 regions were sequenced using the immunoSEQ Assay. Not all clones reach the TCRdb copy of this immuneACCESS table, which keeps in-frame sequences only. Checked studies attribute under half of the gap to unresolved V genes and leave the rest unexplained. Present in this sample are under 20,000 clones, about 83% of which were seen just once. The ten most abundant clones make up about 56% of the sample. Study-wide findings and limitations: At doses of 0.1 to 3.0 mg/kg, clonal expansion of both CD4+ and CD8+ T cells in blood was seen between baseline and week 6. On average, CD8+ T cells showed more expanded clones than CD4+ T cells after ivuxolimab. Low levels of normalized T-cell clonal expansion were also seen in some patients who did not respond. Antigen specificity was not determined for the clonally expanded peripheral T cells. Partial responders in the 0.1-3.0 mg/kg groups had among the lowest normalized peripheral clonal expansion, especially among CD8+ T cells.

The source was CD4+ or CD8+ T cells sorted from blood, collected in a trial of the OX40 agonist ivuxolimab. This receptor was obtained from an adult with an advanced solid tumor such as melanoma, head and neck, liver or kidney cancer. The rearranged chain carries TRBV27 and TRBJ2-5, with TRBD2 matching 10 junction bases. The CDR3 protein: CASSLLAGALYF. The DNA sequence is TGTGCCAGCAGTTTACTAGCGGGGGCCCTGTACTTC.